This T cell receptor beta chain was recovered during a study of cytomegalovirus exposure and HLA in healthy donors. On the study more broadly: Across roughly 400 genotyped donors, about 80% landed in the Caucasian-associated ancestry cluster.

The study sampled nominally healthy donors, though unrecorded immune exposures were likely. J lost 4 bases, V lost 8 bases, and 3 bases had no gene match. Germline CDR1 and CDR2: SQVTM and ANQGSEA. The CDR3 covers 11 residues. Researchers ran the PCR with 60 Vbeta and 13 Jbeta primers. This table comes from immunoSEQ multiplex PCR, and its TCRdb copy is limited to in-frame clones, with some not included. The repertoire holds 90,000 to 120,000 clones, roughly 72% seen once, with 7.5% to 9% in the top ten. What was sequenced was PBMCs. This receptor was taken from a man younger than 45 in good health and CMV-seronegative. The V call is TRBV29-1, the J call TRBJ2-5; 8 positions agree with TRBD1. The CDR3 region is CSPGQGETQYF. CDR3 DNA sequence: TGCAGCCCAGGACAGGGAGAGACCCAGTACTTC.